Below are 31 T cell receptor beta chains sequenced from a single sample in a study of blood T cell repertoires in COVID-19. Clones were sequenced by immunoSEQ multiplex PCR, and TCRdb holds only the in-frame ones, with some missing. Among approximately 240,000 clones listed, approximately 84% were seen once. Material for sequencing was peripheral blood. The receptors derive from a middle-aged man with acute or convalescent COVID-19.

The chain has TRBV7-2 and TRBJ2-5; D is unresolved. V lost 4 bases and J 0 bases, leaving 9 bases between the germline ends. CDR1 and CDR2 (germline): SGHTA, FQGNSA. The CDR3 has 14 residues. The chain's CDR3 is CASSYDWNQETQYF. DNA of the CDR3: TGTGCCAGCAGCTATGACTGGAACCAAGAGACCCAGTACTTC.

This chain connects TRBV7-6 to TRBJ2-5, with TRBD1 identical over 12 bases. Per the germline V gene, CDR1 is SGHVS and CDR2 is FNYEAQ. Trimming removed 7 bases from V and 4 bases from J; junction bases left unmatched: 7. CDR3 length equals 15 residues. CDR3 residues: CASTRDRGPLETQYF. The CDR3 region has the DNA TGTGCCAGCACCCGGGACAGGGGGCCCTTAGAGACCCAGTACTTC.

The chain carries TRBV12-5 and TRBJ1-1; possibly TRBD1 for D (5 bases). The germline CDR1 and CDR2 sequences are LGHNT and FRNRAP. The CDR3 runs to 13 residues. Trimming shortened V by 5 bases and J by 3 bases, and 10 bases separated the two germline ends. CDR3 region: CASGPGPHTEAFF. The CDR3 DNA sequence: TGTGCTAGTGGTCCAGGGCCGCACACTGAAGCTTTCTTT. The full variable domain, rest sourced from reference TRBV12-5 and TRBJ1-1, is DARVTQTPRHKVTEMGQEVTMRCQPILGHNTVFWYRQTMMQGLELLAYFRNRAPLDDSGMPKDRFSAEMPDATLATLKIQPSEPRDSAVYFCASGPGPHTEAFFGQGTRLTVV.

This clone came up once. CDR3 coding DNA: TGTGCCAGCAGCCTAGACAGGGGGCCTCGGGGCTATGGCTACACCTTC. It specifies CASSLDRGPRGYGYTF. The V gene is TRBV5-6, the J gene TRBJ1-2, with TRBD1 identical over 10 bases. CDR1 and CDR2 from the germline V gene are SGHDT and YYEEEE. The junction had 10 bases not matched to a gene; V was cut back by 4 bases and J by 4 bases. This CDR3 has 16 amino acids.

This clone was seen only once. In DNA, the CDR3 is TGTGCCAGCAGCCAAGATTCGGACGGGGGTCAGCCCCAGCATTTT. Residues: CASSQDSDGGQPQHF. The chain employs TRBV3-1 (or the pseudogene TRBV3-2) and TRBJ1-5; D possibly corresponds to TRBD1 (5 bases). The CDR3 is 15 residues long. Germline CDR1 reads LGHDT; CDR2 reads YNNKEL (reference sequence). The V end was cut by 0 bases, the J end by 6 bases, with 12 bases between.

The rearrangement joins TRBV3-1 (or the pseudogene TRBV3-2) to TRBJ2-1, with 11 bases matching TRBD2. CDR1 is LGHDT, CDR2 YNNKEL, per germline (reference sequence). The CDR3 totals 17 residues. Trimming took 4 bases from V and 6 from J; bases not matched to a gene: 11. The CDR3 DNA is TGTGCCAGCAGCCTGAATAGCGGGAGGGCCGGGTTCAATGAGCAGTTCTTC. Amino acid sequence: CASSLNSGRAGFNEQFF.

The V gene is TRBV13, the J gene TRBJ1-3; D not resolved. CDR1 is PRHDT, CDR2 FYEKMQ, per germline (reference sequence). V lost 8 bases and J 0 bases, leaving 17 bases between the germline ends. The CDR3 is made up of 16 amino acids. In DNA form, the CDR3 reads TGTGCCAGCCGTGAGATTGGGAGCGGCTCTGGAAACACCATATATTTT. Encoded protein: CASREIGSGSGNTIYF.

The chain carries TRBV5-5 and TRBJ1-1, with 7 bases identical to TRBD1. The length of the CDR3 is 15 residues. V shed 0 bases, J shed 2 bases, and the junction held 4 bases outside the gene matches. CDR1 and CDR2 (germline): SGHKS, YYEKEE (reference sequence). In DNA form, the CDR3 reads TGTGCCAGCAGCTTGGCCGGGACAGCCAACACTGAAGCTTTCTTT. Translating gives CASSLAGTANTEAFF.

This sequence joins TRBV2 and TRBJ1-4; no definite D call. Per germline, CDR1 SNHLY and CDR2 FYNNEI. The CDR3 consists of 12 residues. V was clipped by 7 bases and J by 14 bases, with 17 bases between them. CDR3 loop: CASMKSDSGLFF. DNA of the CDR3: TGTGCCAGCATGAAAAGCGACTCTGGGCTGTTTTTT.

The chain combines TRBV4-1 with TRBJ2-7; 9 bases map to TRBD2. Germline V gene lookup returns CDR1 MGHRA and CDR2 YSYEKL. This CDR3 has 15 amino acids. The J segment lost 3 bases and the V segment lost 2 bases, leaving 5 bases of the junction unmatched. The CDR3 spells CASSQFSSGVYEQYF. The CDR3 nucleotides read TGCGCCAGCAGCCAATTCTCTAGCGGGGTCTACGAGCAGTACTTC.

The chain has TRBV5-6 and TRBJ2-1, with D perhaps TRBD2 (5 bases). The length of the CDR3 is 13 residues. V dropped 0 bases and J dropped 12 bases, with 13 bases sitting between them. The germline V gene has CDR1 SGHDT and CDR2 YYEEEE. CDR3 loop: CASSLVSVEGQFF. Here the CDR3 DNA reads TGTGCCAGCAGCTTGGTCTCCGTTGAGGGGCAGTTCTTC.

The chain couples TRBV11-1 to TRBJ2-5; unclear D gene. V was pared by 1 base and J by 4 bases, with 10 bases between. This CDR3 region has 14 residues. Germline assignment: CDR1 SGHAT and CDR2 FQDESV (reference sequence). Here the CDR3 reads CASSLERFRETQYF. CDR3 in DNA: TGTGCCAGCAGCTTAGAACGGTTTCGAGAGACCCAGTACTTC.

The genes are TRBV5-4 and TRBJ2-4; D might be TRBD2 (5 bases). The CDR3 has 19 amino acids. The V and J ends lost 6 bases and 0 bases respectively, with 25 bases between them. Germline V gene data show CDR1 as SGHNT and CDR2 as YYREEE (reference sequence). The CDR3 DNA reads as TGTGCCAGCAACCGGACCCGACTACTAAACATTATAGCCAAAAACATTCAGTACTTC. Amino acids: CASNRTRLLNIIAKNIQYF.

The V and J genes are TRBV7-9 and TRBJ1-4; TRBD1 agrees at 8 bases. With V trimmed by 4 bases and J by 4 bases, 2 bases remained unmatched. Germline V CDR1 and CDR2: SEHNR, FQNEAQ (reference sequence). The CDR3 loop spans 14 amino acids. The CDR3 sequence: CASSSDRGNEKLFF. The CDR3 region has the DNA TGTGCCAGCAGCTCTGACAGGGGTAATGAAAAACTGTTTTTT.

By share, this clone counts as large (0.1 to 1%). The DNA for the CDR3 is TGTGCCAGCAGCCTCACTCCAGGGGGCGGACGAGATACGCAGTATTTT. Its translation: CASSLTPGGGRDTQYF. V gene TRBV4-2 combines with J gene TRBJ2-3; 8 bases agree with TRBD1. The ends lost 4 bases at V and 5 bases at J; junction bases unmatched: 11. The CDR3 spans 16 residues. Germline V gives CDR1 LGHNA, CDR2 YNFKEQ.

The rearrangement uses TRBV7-6 and TRBJ1-5, with a weak D call TRBD1 (5 bases). The germline CDR1 and CDR2 sequences are SGHVS and FNYEAQ. This CDR3 has 17 residues. The ends were cut back, 5 bases at V and 0 bases at J, with 17 bases in the middle. CDR3: CASSPARGEYSNQPQHF. CDR3 bases: TGTGCCAGCAGCCCTGCCCGGGGGGAATATAGCAATCAGCCCCAGCATTTT.

The CDR3 loop reads CASSPRQYSSYNSPLHF. The CDR3 nucleotides read TGTGCCAGCAGCCCTCGACAGTACAGCTCCTATAATTCACCCCTCCACTTT. The rearrangement joins TRBV9 to TRBJ1-6, with D possibly matching TRBD1 (5 bases). Germline V CDR1 and CDR2: SGDLS, YYNGEE. Trimming took 4 bases from V and 0 from J, leaving 14 bases between them. CDR3 length: 17 residues.

This rearrangement joins TRBV3-1 (or the pseudogene TRBV3-2) to TRBJ2-2; D perhaps matches TRBD1 (6 bases). From germline, CDR1 is LGHDT and CDR2 YNNKEL (reference sequence). Trimming stripped 8 bases from V and 3 bases from J, with 13 bases between. The CDR3 runs to 14 residues. The CDR3 region is CASRRGAYTGELFF. In DNA, the CDR3 is TGTGCCAGCCGCAGGGGAGCTTACACCGGGGAGCTGTTTTTT.

The J gene is TRBJ2-7, the V gene TRBV11-1; D might be TRBD1 (6 bases). The germline V and J ends were trimmed by 0 bases and 2 bases, with 11 bases remaining between them. Germline values: CDR1 SGHAT, CDR2 FQDESV (reference sequence). The CDR3 runs 15 residues. The CDR3 nucleotides are TGTGCCAGCAGCTTAGCGGTGACAGGTACCTACGAGCAGTACTTC. This gives the protein CASSLAVTGTYEQYF.

The V and J genes are TRBV15 and TRBJ2-1, with 9 bases identical to TRBD1. The J segment lost 5 bases and the V segment lost 4 bases, leaving 9 bases of the junction unmatched. The CDR3 covers 16 residues. Germline V gives CDR1 LNHNV, CDR2 YYDKDF (reference sequence). Here the CDR3 DNA reads TGTGCCACCAGCATACGCGGGACAGGGAGACACAATGAGCAGTTCTTC. Translation: CATSIRGTGRHNEQFF. Looking up the rest from reference TRBV15 and TRBJ2-1 gives the full variable domain: DAMVIQNPRYQVTQFGKPVTLSCSQTLNHNVMYWYQQKSSQAPKLLFHYYDKDFNNEADTPDNFQSRRPNTSFCFLDIRSPGLGDTAMYLCATSIRGTGRHNEQFFGPGTRLTVL.

This sequence joins TRBV7-9 and TRBJ1-2; 11 nucleotides match TRBD1. Looked up from germline, CDR1 is SEHNR and CDR2 is FQNEAQ (reference sequence). Losses at the gene ends were 5 bases for V and 8 bases for J; bases not matched to a gene: 4. The CDR3 covers 13 residues. The CDR3 region has the DNA TGTGCCAGCAGCCGGGGACAGGGGGTCGGCTACACCTTC. This codes for CASSRGQGVGYTF.

This clone came up once. The V call is TRBV7-2, the J call TRBJ2-3, with D uncertain. This CDR3 spans 16 amino acids. Germline V gene data show CDR1 as SGHTA and CDR2 as FQGNSA. V was trimmed by 2 bases and J by 0 bases, leaving 12 bases between them. The CDR3 DNA is TGTGCCAGCAGCTTACTGGGCGTCTCTAGCACAGATACGCAGTATTTT. Protein sequence: CASSLLGVSSTDTQYF.

This clone was recorded many times. The chain combines TRBV3-1 (or the pseudogene TRBV3-2) with TRBJ1-1; 8 positions agree with TRBD1. Germline V CDR1 and CDR2: LGHDT, YNNKEL (reference sequence). The junction had 13 bases not matched to a gene; V was cut back by 4 bases and J by 0 bases. This CDR3 is built from 18 residues. In DNA, the CDR3 is TGTGCCAGCAGCCCGCGACAGGGGTGGGGGTCCATGAACACTGAAGCTTTCTTT. This codes for CASSPRQGWGSMNTEAFF.

The chain recombines TRBV5-1 with TRBJ2-1, with D possibly TRBD1 on 5 matching bases. The CDR3 totals 15 residues. Germline V lookup: CDR1 SGHRS, CDR2 YFSETQ. Trimming cost V 4 bases and J 2 bases, with 13 bases left between them. This chain's CDR3 is CASSTLQGTYNEQFF. In DNA, the CDR3 is TGCGCCAGCAGCACCCTCCAGGGTACCTACAATGAGCAGTTCTTC.

The chain employs TRBV11-3 and TRBJ2-1, with D possibly being TRBD1 (6 bases). V shed 8 bases and J shed 9 bases, with 17 bases lying between them. Per germline, CDR1 SGHNT and CDR2 YENEEA. This CDR3 region has 13 residues. The CDR3 nucleotides read TGTGCCAGCCACTCCATCATCAGGGGTGAGCAGTTCTTC. Translating gives CASHSIIRGEQFF.

The gene calls are TRBV6-2 or TRBV6-3 and TRBJ2-7, with TRBD2 matching over 12 bases. The J segment lost 5 bases and the V segment lost 5 bases, leaving 7 bases of the junction unmatched. The CDR3 has 15 residues. Germline V lookup: CDR1 MNHEY, CDR2 SVGEGT. CDR3 DNA: TGTGCCAGCAGTCCACCTACTAGCGGGAGGAACGAGCAGTACTTC. Translating it yields CASSPPTSGRNEQYF.

In its sample, this clone was seen a few times. V usage is TRBV2 and J usage is TRBJ1-1, with D possibly matching TRBD1 (5 bases). The germline V gene has CDR1 SNHLY and CDR2 FYNNEI. This CDR3 spans 13 amino acids. The V and J ends lost 6 bases and 3 bases respectively, with 11 bases between them. CDR3 residues: CASRRRGDTEAFF. CDR3 coding DNA: TGTGCCAGCAGGCGGCGGGGGGACACTGAAGCTTTCTTT.

The rearrangement joins TRBV6-1 to TRBJ2-2; 7 bases line up with TRBD2. V gave up 2 bases and J gave up 8 bases; unmatched junction bases: 8. Germline V lookup: CDR1 MNHNS, CDR2 SASEGT. CDR3 length equals 15 residues. The CDR3 DNA reads as TGTGCCAGCAGTGAAAGTTGGCGGGAGTCGGGGGAGCTGTTTTTT. This encodes CASSESWRESGELFF.

The chain uses TRBV10-3 and TRBJ2-1, with D possibly matching TRBD2 (6 bases). This CDR3 contains 15 residues. The V and J ends lost 0 bases and 6 bases respectively, with 12 bases between them. Germline V lookup: CDR1 ENHRY, CDR2 SYGVKD. The CDR3 coding sequence is TGTGCCATCAGTGAGTCTGCGGGATTGCTCAATGAGCAGTTCTTC. It yields the protein CAISESAGLLNEQFF.

The rearrangement links TRBV10-3 to TRBJ2-5; 7 nucleotides agree with TRBD1. Germline V lookup: CDR1 ENHRY, CDR2 SYGVKD. Trimming cost V 6 bases and J 5 bases; bases outside gene matches: 9. This CDR3 spans 14 amino acids. The chain's CDR3 is CAIREQGPGETQYF. The DNA for the CDR3 is TGTGCCATCAGAGAACAGGGGCCAGGGGAGACCCAGTACTTC.

This chain's CDR3 is CASSVRDSLASDEQFF. The CDR3 region has the DNA TGTGCCAGCTCGGTGCGAGACAGTCTAGCGTCCGATGAGCAGTTCTTC. This rearrangement joins TRBV18 to TRBJ2-1; D may be TRBD2 (6 bases). There are 16 residues in the CDR3. Per the germline V gene, CDR1 is KGHSH and CDR2 is LQKENI. Trimming took off 6 bases at V and 8 bases at J, with 23 bases between the two ends.